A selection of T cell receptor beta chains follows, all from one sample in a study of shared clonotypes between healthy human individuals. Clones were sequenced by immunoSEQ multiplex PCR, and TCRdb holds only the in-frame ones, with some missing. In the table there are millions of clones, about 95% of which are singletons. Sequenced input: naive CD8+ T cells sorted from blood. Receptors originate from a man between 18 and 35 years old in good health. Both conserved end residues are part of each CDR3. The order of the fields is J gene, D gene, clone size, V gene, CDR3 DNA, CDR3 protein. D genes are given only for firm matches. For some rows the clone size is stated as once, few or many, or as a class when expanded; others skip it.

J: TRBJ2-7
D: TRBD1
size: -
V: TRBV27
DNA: TGTGCCAGCAGCCCTGACAGGGTGCGGGAGCAGTACTTC
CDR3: CASSPDRVREQYF

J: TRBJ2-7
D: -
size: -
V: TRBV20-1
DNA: TGCAGTGCTAACTCCGGCGACGAGCAGTACTTC
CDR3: CSANSGDEQYF

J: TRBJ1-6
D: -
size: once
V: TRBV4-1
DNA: TGCGCCAGCAGCCAAGAAGAGTTCGGCTCACCCCTCCACTTT
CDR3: CASSQEEFGSPLHF

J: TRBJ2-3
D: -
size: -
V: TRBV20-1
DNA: TGCAGTGCCCTTACGGATACGCAGTATTTT
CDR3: CSALTDTQYF

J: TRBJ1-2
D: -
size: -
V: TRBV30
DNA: TGTGCCTGGACCATTGGGGAGTATGGCTACACCTTC
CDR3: CAWTIGEYGYTF

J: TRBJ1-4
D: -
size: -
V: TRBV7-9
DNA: TGTGCCAGCAGCCCAACAGGGCTAAATGAAAAACTGTTTTTT
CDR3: CASSPTGLNEKLFF

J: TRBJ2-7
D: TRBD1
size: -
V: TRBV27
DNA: TGTGCCAGCAGCCCCGCTGACAGGGGAGGCGAGCAGTACTTC
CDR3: CASSPADRGGEQYF

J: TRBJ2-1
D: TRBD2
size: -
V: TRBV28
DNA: TGTGCCAGCAGCTCCACCGGGACTAGCGGAAATGAGCAGTTCTTC
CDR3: CASSSTGTSGNEQFF

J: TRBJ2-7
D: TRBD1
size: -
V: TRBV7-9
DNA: TGTGCCAGCAGCTTAAGTGACAGGGGGCGAACCGAGCAGTACTTC
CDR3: CASSLSDRGRTEQYF

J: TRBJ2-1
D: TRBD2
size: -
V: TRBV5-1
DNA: TGCGCCAGCAGCTTAATCGGGGGGATCTCCTACAATGAGCAGTTCTTC
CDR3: CASSLIGGISYNEQFF

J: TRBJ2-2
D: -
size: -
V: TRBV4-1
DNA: TGCGCCAGCAGTTCGAACACCGGGGAGCTGTTTTTT
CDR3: CASSSNTGELFF

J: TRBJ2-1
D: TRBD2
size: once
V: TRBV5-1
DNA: TGCGCCAGCAGCCCGTTAGCGGGAGGTTACAATGAGCAGTTCTTC
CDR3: CASSPLAGGYNEQFF

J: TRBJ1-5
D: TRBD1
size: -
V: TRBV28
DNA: TGTGCCAGCAGTCCTTCAGGGGGGGTCACTGGGCCCCAGCATTTT
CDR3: CASSPSGGVTGPQHF

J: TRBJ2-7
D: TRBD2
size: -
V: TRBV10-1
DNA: TGCGCCAGCAGTCAAGGGACTAGCGGTTCCTACGAGCAGTACTTC
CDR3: CASSQGTSGSYEQYF